This TCR beta chain was recorded in a study of shared clonotypes between healthy human individuals. In the case of this clone: Antigen unknown.

The data were produced by immunoSEQ multiplex PCR, yet TCRdb's version contains in-frame clones alone and is incomplete. The sample has about 2.2 million clones, roughly 95% seen once. Terminally differentiated effector memory CD45RA+ cells were excluded by CCR7 positive selection of CD45RO-negative cells. The CDR3 has 14 amino acids. Unmatched junction bases numbered 8, after V lost 5 bases and J lost 8 bases. Germline V gives CDR1 MNHNS, CDR2 SASEGT. The study's findings and limits: Several donors showed sharing of about 4.6% of naive CD4 clonotypes.

The sequence was collected from a man younger than 35 in good health. Some clones in this sample may be carry-over from other donors' samples. The sample comprised naive CD8+ T cells from PBMCs. This rearrangement joins TRBV6-1 to TRBJ1-4; 7 nucleotides align to TRBD1. CDR3 amino acids: CASSYAGGHEKLFF. CDR3 sequence (DNA): TGTGCCAGCAGTTATGCAGGGGGTCACGAAAAACTGTTTTTT.